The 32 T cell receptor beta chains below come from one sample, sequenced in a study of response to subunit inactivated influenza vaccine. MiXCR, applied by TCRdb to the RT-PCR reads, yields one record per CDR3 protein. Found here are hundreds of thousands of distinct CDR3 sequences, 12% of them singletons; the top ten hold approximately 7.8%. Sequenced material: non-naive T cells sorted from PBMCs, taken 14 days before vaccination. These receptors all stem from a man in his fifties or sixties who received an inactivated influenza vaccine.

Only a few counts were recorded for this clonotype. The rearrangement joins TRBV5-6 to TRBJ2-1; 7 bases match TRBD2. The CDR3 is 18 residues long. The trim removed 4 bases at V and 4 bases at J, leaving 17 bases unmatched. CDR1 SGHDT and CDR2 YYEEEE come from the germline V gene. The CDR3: CASSRGLSGISRYNEQFF. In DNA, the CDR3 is TGTGCCAGCAGCCGAGGGCTCAGCGGGATTAGTAGGTACAATGAGCAGTTCTTC.

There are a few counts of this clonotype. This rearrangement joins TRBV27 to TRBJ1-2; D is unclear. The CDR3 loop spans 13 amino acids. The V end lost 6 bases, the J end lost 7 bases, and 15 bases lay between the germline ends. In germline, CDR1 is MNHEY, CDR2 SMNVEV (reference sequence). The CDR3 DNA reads TGTGCCAGCAGCCAATGGTATGAGGGTGGCTACACCTTC. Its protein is CASSQWYEGGYTF.

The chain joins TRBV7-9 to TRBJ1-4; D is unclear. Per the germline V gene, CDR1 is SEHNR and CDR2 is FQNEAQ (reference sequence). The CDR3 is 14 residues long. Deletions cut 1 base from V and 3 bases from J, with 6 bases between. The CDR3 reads CASSLGAANEKLFF. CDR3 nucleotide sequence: TGTGCCAGCAGCTTAGGGGCAGCTAATGAAAAACTGTTTTTT.

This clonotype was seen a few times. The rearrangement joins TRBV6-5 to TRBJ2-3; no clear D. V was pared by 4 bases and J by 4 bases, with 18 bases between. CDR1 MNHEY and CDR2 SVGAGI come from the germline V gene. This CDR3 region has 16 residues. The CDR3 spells CASSSDLSLNPDTQYF. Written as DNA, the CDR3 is TGTGCCAGCAGTTCAGACTTGAGCCTAAACCCAGATACGCAGTATTTT.

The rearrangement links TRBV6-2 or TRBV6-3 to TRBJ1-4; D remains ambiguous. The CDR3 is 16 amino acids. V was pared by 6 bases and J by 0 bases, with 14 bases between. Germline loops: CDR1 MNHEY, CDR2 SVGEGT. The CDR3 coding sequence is TGTGCCAGCAGACCCCTCAAGGGCTCAACTAATGAAAAACTGTTTTTT. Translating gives CASRPLKGSTNEKLFF.

The CDR3: CASSYAFYGYTF. DNA for the CDR3: TGTGCCAGCAGTTACGCCTTCTATGGCTACACCTTC. The chain couples TRBV6-2 or TRBV6-3 to TRBJ1-2; D not certain. The CDR3 is 12 residues long. Trimming took off 2 bases at V and 4 bases at J, with 5 bases between the two ends. Germline values: CDR1 MNHEY, CDR2 SVGEGT.

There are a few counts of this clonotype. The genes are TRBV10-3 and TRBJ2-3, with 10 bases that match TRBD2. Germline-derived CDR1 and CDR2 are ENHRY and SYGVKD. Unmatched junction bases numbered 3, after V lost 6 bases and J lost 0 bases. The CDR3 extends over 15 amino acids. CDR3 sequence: CAISMTSGSTDTQYF. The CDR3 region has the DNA TGTGCCATCAGCATGACTAGCGGGAGCACAGATACGCAGTATTTT.

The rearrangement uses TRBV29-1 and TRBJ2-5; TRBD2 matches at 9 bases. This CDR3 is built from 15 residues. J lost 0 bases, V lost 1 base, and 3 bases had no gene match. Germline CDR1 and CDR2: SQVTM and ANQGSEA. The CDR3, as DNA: TGCAGCGTTGAAGTGAGCGGGGGGTACCAAGAGACCCAGTACTTC. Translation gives CSVEVSGGYQETQYF.

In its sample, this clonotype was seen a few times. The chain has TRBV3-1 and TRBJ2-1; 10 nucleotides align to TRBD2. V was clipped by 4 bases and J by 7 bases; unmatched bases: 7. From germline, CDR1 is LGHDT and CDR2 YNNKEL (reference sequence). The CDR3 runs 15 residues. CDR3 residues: CASSRVGLAKNEQFF. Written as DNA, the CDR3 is TGTGCCAGCAGCCGGGTGGGACTAGCGAAAAATGAGCAGTTCTTC.

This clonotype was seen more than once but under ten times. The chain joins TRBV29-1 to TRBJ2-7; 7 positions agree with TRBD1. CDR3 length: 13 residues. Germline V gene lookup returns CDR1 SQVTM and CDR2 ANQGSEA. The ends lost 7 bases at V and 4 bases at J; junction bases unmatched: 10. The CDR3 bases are TGCAGCGCTGGAATTCAACAGGGGTACGAGCAGTACTTC. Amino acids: CSAGIQQGYEQYF.

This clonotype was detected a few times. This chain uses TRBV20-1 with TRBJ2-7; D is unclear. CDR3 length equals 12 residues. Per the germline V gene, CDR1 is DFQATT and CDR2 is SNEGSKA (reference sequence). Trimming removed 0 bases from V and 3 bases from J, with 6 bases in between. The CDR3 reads CSARDLNYEQYF. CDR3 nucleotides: TGCAGTGCTAGAGATCTAAACTACGAGCAGTACTTC.

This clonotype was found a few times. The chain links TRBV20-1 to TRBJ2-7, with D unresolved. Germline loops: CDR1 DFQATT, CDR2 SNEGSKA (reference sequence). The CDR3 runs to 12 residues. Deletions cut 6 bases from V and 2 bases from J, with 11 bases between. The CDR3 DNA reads TGCAGTGCCGTTGGTGGTGCCTACGAGCAGTACTTC. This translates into CSAVGGAYEQYF.

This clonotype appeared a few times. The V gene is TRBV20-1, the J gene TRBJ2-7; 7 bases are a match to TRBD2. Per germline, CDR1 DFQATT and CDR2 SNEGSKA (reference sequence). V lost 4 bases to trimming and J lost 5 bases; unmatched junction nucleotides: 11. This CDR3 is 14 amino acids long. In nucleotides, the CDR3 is TGCAGTGCTATCTTTCCAGCGGGAAGGCACGAGCAGTACTTC. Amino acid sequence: CSAIFPAGRHEQYF.

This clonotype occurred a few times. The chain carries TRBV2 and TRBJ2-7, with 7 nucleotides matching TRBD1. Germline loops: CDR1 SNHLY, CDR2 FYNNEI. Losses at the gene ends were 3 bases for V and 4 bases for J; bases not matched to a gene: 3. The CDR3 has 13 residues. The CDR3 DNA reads TGTGCCAGCAGTGAGTTACAGGGGTACGAGCAGTACTTC. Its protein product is CASSELQGYEQYF.

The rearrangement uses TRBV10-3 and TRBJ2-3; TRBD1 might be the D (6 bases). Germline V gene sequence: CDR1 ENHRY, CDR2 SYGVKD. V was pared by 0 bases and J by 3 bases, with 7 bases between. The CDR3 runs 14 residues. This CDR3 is CAISESRGTDTQYF. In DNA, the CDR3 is TGTGCCATCAGTGAGTCGAGGGGGACAGATACGCAGTATTTT.

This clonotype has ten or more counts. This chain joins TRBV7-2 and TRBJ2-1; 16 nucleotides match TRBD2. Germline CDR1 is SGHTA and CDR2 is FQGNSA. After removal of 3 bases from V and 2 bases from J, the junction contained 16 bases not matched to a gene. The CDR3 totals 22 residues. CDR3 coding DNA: TGTGCCAGCAGCTTCCCTGTAACCGGGACTAGCGGGGGGGCCTCCCCCTACAATGAGCAGTTCTTC. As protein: CASSFPVTGTSGGASPYNEQFF.

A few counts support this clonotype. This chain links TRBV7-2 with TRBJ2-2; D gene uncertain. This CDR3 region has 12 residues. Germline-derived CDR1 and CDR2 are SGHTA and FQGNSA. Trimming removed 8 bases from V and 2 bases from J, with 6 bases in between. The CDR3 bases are TGTGCCAGCTGGAGAAACACCGGGGAGCTGTTTTTT. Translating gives CASWRNTGELFF.

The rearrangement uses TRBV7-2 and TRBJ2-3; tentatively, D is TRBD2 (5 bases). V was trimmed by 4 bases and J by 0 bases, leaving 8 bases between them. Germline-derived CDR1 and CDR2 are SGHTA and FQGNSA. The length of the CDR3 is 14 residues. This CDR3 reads CASSSRTSTDTQYF. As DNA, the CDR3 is TGTGCCAGCAGCTCCCGGACTAGCACAGATACGCAGTATTTT.

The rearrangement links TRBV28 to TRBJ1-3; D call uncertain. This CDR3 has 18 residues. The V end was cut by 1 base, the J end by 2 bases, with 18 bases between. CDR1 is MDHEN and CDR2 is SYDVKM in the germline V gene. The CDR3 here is CASSLFWPERTPGNTIYF. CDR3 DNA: TGTGCCAGCAGTTTATTTTGGCCCGAACGAACCCCTGGAAACACCATATATTTT.

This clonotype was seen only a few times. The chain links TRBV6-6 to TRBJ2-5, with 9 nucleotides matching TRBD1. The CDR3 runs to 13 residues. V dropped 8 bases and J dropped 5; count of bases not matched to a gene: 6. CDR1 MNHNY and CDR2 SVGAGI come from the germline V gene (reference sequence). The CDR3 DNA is TGTGCCAGCGGGACAGGGAGGGGGGAGACCCAGTACTTC. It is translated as CASGTGRGETQYF.

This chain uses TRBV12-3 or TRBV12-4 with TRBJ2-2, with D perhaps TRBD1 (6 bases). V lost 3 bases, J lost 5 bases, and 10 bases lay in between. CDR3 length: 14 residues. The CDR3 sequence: CASSFQGKTGELFF. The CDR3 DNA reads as TGTGCCAGCAGTTTCCAGGGGAAGACCGGGGAGCTGTTTTTT.

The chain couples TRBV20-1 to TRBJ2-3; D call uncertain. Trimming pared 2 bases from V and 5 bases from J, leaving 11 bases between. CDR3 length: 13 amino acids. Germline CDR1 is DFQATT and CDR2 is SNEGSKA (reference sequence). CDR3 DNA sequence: TGCAGTGCTAGACGGCTACCCGAAGATACGCAGTATTTT. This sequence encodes CSARRLPEDTQYF.

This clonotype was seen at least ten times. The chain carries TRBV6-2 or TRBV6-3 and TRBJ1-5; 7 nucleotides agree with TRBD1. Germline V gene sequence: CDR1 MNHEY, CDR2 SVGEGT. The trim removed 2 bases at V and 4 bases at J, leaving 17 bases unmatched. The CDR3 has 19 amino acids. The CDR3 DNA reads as TGTGCCAGCAGTTACGCCCGGAAGACAGGGTTCGCCCCTAATCAGCCCCAGCATTTT. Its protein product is CASSYARKTGFAPNQPQHF.

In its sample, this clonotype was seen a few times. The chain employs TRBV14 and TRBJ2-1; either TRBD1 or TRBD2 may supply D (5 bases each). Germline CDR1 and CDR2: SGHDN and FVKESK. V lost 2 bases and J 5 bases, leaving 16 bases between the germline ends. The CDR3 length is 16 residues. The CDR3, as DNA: TGTGCCAGCAGCCAATTTGAGGGGCCCCCCAACAATGAGCAGTTCTTC. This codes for CASSQFEGPPNNEQFF.

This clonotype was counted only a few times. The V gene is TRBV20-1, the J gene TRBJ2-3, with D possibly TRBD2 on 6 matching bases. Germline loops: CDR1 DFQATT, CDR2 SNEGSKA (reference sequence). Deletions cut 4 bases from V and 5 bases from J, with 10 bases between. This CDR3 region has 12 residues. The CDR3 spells CSANAGLDTQYF. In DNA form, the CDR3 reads TGCAGTGCTAATGCGGGATTAGATACGCAGTATTTT.

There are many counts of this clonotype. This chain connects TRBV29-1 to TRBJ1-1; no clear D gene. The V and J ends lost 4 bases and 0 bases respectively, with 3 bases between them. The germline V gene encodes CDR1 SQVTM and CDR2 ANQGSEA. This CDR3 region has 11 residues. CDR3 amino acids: CSVAMNTEAFF. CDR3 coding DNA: TGCAGCGTTGCTATGAACACTGAAGCTTTCTTT.

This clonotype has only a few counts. CDR3 sequence reads: CASSRLGSGSYEQYF. The CDR3 DNA reads as TGTGCCAGCAGCCGCCTAGGATCAGGGTCCTACGAGCAGTACTTC. The J gene is TRBJ2-7, the V gene TRBV27; D is perhaps TRBD1 (5 bases). There are 15 residues in the CDR3. The V end lost 6 bases, the J end lost 1 base, and 16 bases lay between the germline ends. CDR1 is MNHEY, CDR2 SMNVEV, per germline (reference sequence).

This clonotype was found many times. The CDR3 coding sequence is TGCGCCAGCAGCCAAGAACAGAACACTGAAGCTTTCTTT. Residues: CASSQEQNTEAFF. The chain recombines TRBV4-3 with TRBJ1-1; D is undetermined. The CDR3 has 13 residues. The germline CDR1 and CDR2 sequences are LGHNA and YSLEER. Trimming took off 0 bases at V and 1 base at J, with 3 bases between the two ends.

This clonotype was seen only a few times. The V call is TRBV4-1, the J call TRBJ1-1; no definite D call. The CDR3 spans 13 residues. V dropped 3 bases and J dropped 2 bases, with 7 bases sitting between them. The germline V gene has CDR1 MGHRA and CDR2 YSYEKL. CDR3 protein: CASSQIPNTEAFF. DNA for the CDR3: TGCGCCAGCAGCCAGATCCCTAACACTGAAGCTTTCTTT.

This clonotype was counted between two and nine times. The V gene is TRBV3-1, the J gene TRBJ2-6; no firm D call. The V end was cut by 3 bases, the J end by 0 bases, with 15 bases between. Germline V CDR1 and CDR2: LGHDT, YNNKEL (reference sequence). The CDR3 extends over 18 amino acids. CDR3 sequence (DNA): TGTGCCAGCAGCCAGGCCACCGCCCTGATCTCTGGGGCCAACGTCCTGACTTTC. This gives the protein CASSQATALISGANVLTF. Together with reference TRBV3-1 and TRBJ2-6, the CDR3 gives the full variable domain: DTAVSQTPKYLVTQMGNDKSIKCEQNLGHDTMYWYKQDSKKFLKIMFSYNNKELIINETVPNRFSPKSPDKAHLNLHINSLELGDSAVYFCASSQATALISGANVLTFGAGSRLTVL.

CDR3 in amino acids: CASRKMGPGLAGVGANVLTF. CDR3 in DNA: TGTGCCAGCCGCAAGATGGGCCCGGGACTAGCGGGAGTTGGGGCCAACGTCCTGACTTTC. The gene calls are TRBV19 and TRBJ2-6; 14 bases map to TRBD2. Per the germline V gene, CDR1 is LNHDA and CDR2 is SQIVND (reference sequence). This CDR3 region has 20 residues. J was trimmed by 3 bases and V by 9 bases; bases with no gene match: 16.

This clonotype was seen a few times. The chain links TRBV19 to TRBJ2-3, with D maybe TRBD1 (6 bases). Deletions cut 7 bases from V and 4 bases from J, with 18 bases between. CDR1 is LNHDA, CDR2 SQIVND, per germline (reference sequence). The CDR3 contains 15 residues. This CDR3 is CASKQDTAGADTQYF. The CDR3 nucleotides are TGTGCCAGTAAACAAGACACAGCAGGGGCAGATACGCAGTATTTT.